Given below is one T cell receptor (beta chain) in context. The antigen remains undetermined. This record comes from a study of T cell responses to AZD1222 COVID-19 vaccine. Study outcomes and limitations: Two AZD1222 administrations were followed by greater Spike-specific TCR breadth and depth. Spike-wide coverage was observed for vaccine-associated CD4 TCRs, with dominant responses at 160-218 and 743-854. The donor cohort was predominantly white British with a female majority, and clonal diversity may have been underestimated. Repertoire sampling happened only post peak T cell response.

The method was immunoSEQ multiplex PCR; TCRdb's version includes in-frame clones alone and lacks a portion of them. The table lists about 150,000 clones, roughly nine tenths of them singletons, with under 4.5% in the top ten. The CDR3 runs 14 residues. Germline V gives CDR1 MNHEY, CDR2 SMNVEV (reference sequence). Germline trimming cut 5 bases from V and 5 bases from J; bases unmatched to any gene: 7. This clonotype originated in an adult who received the AZD1222 COVID-19 vaccine. Sequenced here: peripheral blood, sampled 28 days after the second AZD1222 dose. V usage is TRBV27 and J usage is TRBJ2-7; the match to TRBD2 covers 9 bases. The CDR3, as DNA: TGTGCCAGCAGTCTCCTAGCGGGGTTCGACGAGCAGTACTTC. Its translation: CASSLLAGFDEQYF.